This is a list of T cell receptor beta chains from one sample in a study of a mutant IDH1 vaccine in newly diagnosed glioma. Sequencing was performed with immunoSEQ multiplex PCR; in TCRdb, only in-frame clones are kept and a portion is missing. The data show 45,000 to 65,000 clones, about 61% seen once. Antigen specificity for these receptors is unknown. The sequencing used peripheral blood mononuclear cells (PBMCs), collected from a glioma patient whose treatment included an IDH1 peptide vaccine. The source of these receptors is a man in his forties or fifties with glioma. Some clones in this sample may be carry-over from other donors' samples. The CDR3 runs from the conserved cysteine through the conserved F or W. Fields, in order: J gene, D gene, V gene, clone size, CDR3 protein, CDR3 DNA. A D gene is named only where the DNA matches it firmly. For some rows the clone size is stated as once, few or many, or as a class when expanded; others skip it.

>TRBJ1-5|.|TRBV2|.
CASSDRVQVGPQHF
TGTGCCAGCAGTGATCGAGTCCAAGTGGGGCCCCAGCATTTT
>TRBJ2-5|TRBD1|TRBV14|few
CASSQQGAGETQYF
TGTGCCAGCAGCCAACAGGGGGCGGGAGAGACCCAGTACTTC
>TRBJ2-1|TRBD2|TRBV7-9|.
CASSEKAGGKLYNEQFF
TGTGCCAGCAGCGAAAAAGCCGGGGGGAAATTGTACAATGAGCAGTTCTTC
>TRBJ1-1|.|TRBV5-1|once
CASSPNNPPRENTEAFF
TGCGCCAGCAGCCCAAACAACCCCCCTCGGGAGAACACTGAAGCTTTCTTT
>TRBJ1-6|.|TRBV2|.
CASSEGVTNSPLHF
TGTGCCAGCAGTGAGGGAGTCACCAATTCACCCCTCCACTTT
>TRBJ1-5|.|TRBV6-1|.
CATLGAPPQHF
TGTGCCACCCTAGGGGCTCCCCCCCAGCATTTT
>TRBJ1-5|.|TRBV7-8|.
CASSLANGPGQPQHF
TGTGCCAGCAGCTTAGCGAATGGGCCTGGTCAGCCCCAGCATTTT
>TRBJ1-2|.|TRBV29-1|.
CSVEGLDYGYTF
TGCAGCGTTGAGGGACTTGACTATGGCTACACCTTC
>TRBJ1-2|.|TRBV30|.
CAWSVGGTFYGYTF
TGTGCCTGGAGTGTGGGGGGGACTTTCTATGGCTACACCTTC
>TRBJ1-2|TRBD1|TRBV6-5|.
CASTAGQARGYTF
TGTGCCAGCACAGCGGGACAGGCTAGAGGCTACACCTTC
>TRBJ2-3|TRBD2|TRBV19|few
CASSMSSGGAAGDTQYF
TGTGCCAGTAGTATGTCGAGCGGGGGGGCCGCCGGAGATACGCAGTATTTT
>TRBJ1-1|TRBD1|TRBV7-8|few
CASSAGAGGSATEAFF
TGTGCCAGCAGCGCCGGCGCAGGGGGCTCCGCCACTGAAGCTTTCTTT
>TRBJ2-2|TRBD1|TRBV7-2|.
CASSLGGQGNTGELFF
TGTGCCAGCAGCTTAGGGGGACAGGGGAACACCGGGGAGCTGTTTTTT
>TRBJ1-1|.|TRBV30|.
CAWSVYRVGTEAFF
TGTGCCTGGAGTGTATACAGGGTTGGTACTGAAGCTTTCTTT
>TRBJ1-1|TRBD1|TRBV30|.
CAWRKTGGTEAFF
TGTGCCTGGCGTAAAACAGGGGGGACTGAAGCTTTCTTT
>TRBJ1-1|.|TRBV21-1|few
CASNISRSEAFF
TGTGCCAGCAACATAAGTCGTAGTGAAGCTTTCTTT
>TRBJ1-6|.|TRBV7-2|.
CASSLGVQGSPLHF
TGTGCCAGCAGCTTGGGGGTACAAGGTTCACCCCTCCACTTT
>TRBJ1-1|.|TRBV10-1|few
CASSQPGRAEAFF
TGCGCCAGCAGTCAGCCAGGGAGGGCTGAAGCTTTCTTT
>TRBJ1-1|.|TRBV29-1|many
CSARTHLNTEAFF
TGCAGCGCCAGGACTCACCTGAACACTGAAGCTTTCTTT
>TRBJ1-2|.|TRBV7-8|.
CASAREAGRVGGYTF
TGTGCCAGCGCCAGGGAGGCTGGCAGGGTCGGAGGCTACACCTTC
>TRBJ2-1|TRBD2|TRBV6-6|.
CASSYRAGGTGEQFF
TGTGCCAGCAGTTACAGGGCGGGGGGAACGGGTGAGCAGTTCTTC
>TRBJ2-1|TRBD1|TRBV6-5|.
CASSYGTGIHNEQFF
TGTGCCAGCAGTTACGGGACAGGGATCCACAATGAGCAGTTCTTC
>TRBJ2-7|.|TRBV4-1|.
CASSHLYGPGAPYEQYF
TGCGCCAGCAGCCACCTTTACGGTCCCGGGGCCCCCTACGAGCAGTACTTC
>TRBJ1-2|.|TRBV5-1|.
CASSSTGSGGYTF
TGCGCCAGCAGCTCCACAGGGTCGGGGGGCTACACCTTC
>TRBJ2-5|.|TRBV18|.
CASSPGFQETQYF
TGTGCCAGCTCACCAGGGTTTCAAGAGACCCAGTACTTC
>TRBJ2-1|TRBD1|TRBV7-9|.
CASSKTGNLDNEQFF
TGTGCCAGCAGCAAGACAGGGAATTTGGACAATGAGCAGTTCTTC
>TRBJ2-7|TRBD1|TRBV15|.
CATARQGASEQYF
TGTGCCACCGCACGACAGGGGGCGAGCGAGCAGTACTTC
>TRBJ1-1|.|TRBV18|few
CASSPESIKRGADTEAFF
TGTGCCAGCTCACCAGAATCCATTAAGCGGGGGGCGGACACTGAAGCTTTCTTT
>TRBJ2-1|TRBD1|TRBV5-5|.
CARGTDSYNEQFF
TGTGCCAGGGGGACAGACTCCTACAATGAGCAGTTCTTC
>TRBJ1-6|.|TRBV2|.
CASKDDYSPLHF
TGTGCCAGCAAAGATGACTATTCACCCCTCCACTTT
>TRBJ2-2|.|TRBV7-2|few
CASSHRDPSTGELFF
TGTGCCAGCAGCCACCGGGACCCTAGCACCGGGGAGCTGTTTTTT
>TRBJ2-2|.|TRBV5-5|.
CASSFVVGSMTGELFF
TGTGCCAGCAGCTTCGTAGTGGGGTCGATGACCGGGGAGCTGTTTTTT
>TRBJ1-5|TRBD1|TRBV2|.
CASNPQGAQHQPQHF
TGTGCCAGCAATCCACAGGGGGCGCAGCATCAGCCCCAGCATTTT
>TRBJ2-7|TRBD1|TRBV4-2|.
CASSQAGTGGYEQYF
TGTGCCAGCAGCCAAGCAGGGACAGGGGGCTACGAGCAGTACTTC
>TRBJ2-3|.|TRBV14|.
CASSQEVGLTDTQYF
TGTGCCAGCAGCCAAGAAGTGGGACTCACAGATACGCAGTATTTT
>TRBJ1-1|.|TRBV6-5|.
CASSPSVGGNTEAFF
TGTGCCAGCAGTCCCTCGGTGGGGGGTAACACTGAAGCTTTCTTT